This TCR beta chain is from a study of CD8 T cells in ankylosing spondylitis. Study-wide results and limits: As reported, disease-linked clones showed significant enrichment in matched ankylosing spondylitis synovial fluid. Seemingly characteristic of ankylosing spondylitis blood was a TCR beta motif consisting of eight highly homologous variants. Reactive arthritis synovial fluid and blood were previously reported to contain some motif variants. Disease-associated clonotypes exhibited CD8+ identity and were relatively infrequent in peripheral blood.

There are a few counts of this clonotype. Its cognate antigen is unknown. Quantitative 5'-RACE with molecular barcodes was used to make the TCR beta libraries. TCRdb re-called the 5' RACE reads with MiXCR, one entry per CDR3 protein. The table shows 400,000 to 450,000 distinct CDR3 sequences, with 17% occurring only once. After removal of 4 bases from V and 3 bases from J, the junction contained 10 bases not matched to a gene. Germline V gives CDR1 SGDLS, CDR2 YYNGEE. The CDR3 loop spans 16 amino acids. This receptor was obtained from a male donor with ankylosing spondylitis. Sequencing was done on a sample of blood, either unsorted or a sorted T cell fraction (not recorded which). This rearrangement joins TRBV9 to TRBJ1-3; 7 nucleotides agree with TRBD1. DNA for the CDR3: TGTGCCAGCAGCACCCAAGAGGGGGCGGGTGGAAACACCATATATTTT. Its translation is CASSTQEGAGGNTIYF.